The rows below give T cell receptor beta chains drawn from one sample of a study of cytomegalovirus exposure and HLA in healthy donors. Using immunoSEQ multiplex PCR, the repertoire was profiled, and TCRdb retains in-frame clones only, with some absent. The sample yields roughly 150,000 clones, 85% to 90% seen once. Sequencing was carried out using PBMCs. These receptors all stem from a woman younger than 45 in good health and CMV-seronegative. Each CDR3 is given with its conserved first and last residue. D genes are given only for firm matches. Clone size is given for some rows only: seen once, a few or many times, or a class if the clone is expanded.

TRBV7-2	NA	once	TRBJ2-7	TGTGCCAGCAGCTTAGCGGCGGGAAGCCTTTCCTACGAGCAGTACTTC	CASSLAAGSLSYEQYF
TRBV5-1	NA	once	TRBJ1-1	TGCGCCAGCAGCTTGGGTCTTGGGGGGCGGGGAGCGGAAGCTTTCTTT	CASSLGLGGRGAEAFF
TRBV9	NA	NA	TRBJ1-2	TGTGCCAGCAGCGTAGGTTATGGCTACACCTTC	CASSVGYGYTF
TRBV28	NA	NA	TRBJ1-4	TGTGCCAGCCTGGACAGCCGAGCAACTAATGAAAAACTGTTTTTT	CASLDSRATNEKLFF
TRBV4-3	NA	once	TRBJ1-2	TGCGCCAGCAGCCAAATCACCGGGACTGAGTATGGCTACACCTTC	CASSQITGTEYGYTF
TRBV29-1	TRBD1	NA	TRBJ1-1	TGCAGCGTTGATACGAGGGACAGGGGGGGGACTGAAGCTTTCTTT	CSVDTRDRGGTEAFF
TRBV7-2	TRBD2	NA	TRBJ2-2	TGTGCCAGCAGCCCTCTAGCGGGGCCCACCGGGGAGCTGTTTTTT	CASSPLAGPTGELFF
TRBV11-2	TRBD2	NA	TRBJ2-1	TGTGCCAGCAGCTTATCCACTAGCGGGGGGACAAATGAGCAGTTCTTC	CASSLSTSGGTNEQFF
TRBV5-1	NA	NA	TRBJ2-1	TGCGCCAGCAGCTTGGCCAGTTTCAGCTACAATGAGCAGTTCTTC	CASSLASFSYNEQFF
TRBV4-3	TRBD1	NA	TRBJ2-4	TGCGCCAGCAGCCAAGATCCCAGACAGGGCATTCAGTACTTC	CASSQDPRQGIQYF
TRBV5-6	NA	NA	TRBJ2-5	TGTGCCAGCACCTTAGGAAACGCGCGGGAGACCCAGTACTTC	CASTLGNARETQYF
TRBV5-6	NA	NA	TRBJ2-1	TGTGCCAGCAGCTTCGGAGTCTGGAATGAGCAGTTCTTC	CASSFGVWNEQFF
TRBV11-3	TRBD2	NA	TRBJ2-1	TGTGCCAGCAGCTTAGGAGGGCTTAGCGGGGGGCCCAATGAGCAGTTCTTC	CASSLGGLSGGPNEQFF
TRBV5-6	NA	once	TRBJ2-1	TGTGCCAGCAGCTACCAATTAACGGAGGGAGTTCACAATGAGCAGTTCTTC	CASSYQLTEGVHNEQFF
TRBV27	NA	NA	TRBJ2-2	TGTGCCAGCAGTTTAGGGTTAGCAGGAAGGACCGGGGAGCTGTTTTTT	CASSLGLAGRTGELFF